This T cell receptor (beta chain) stems from a study of T cells in Graves' hyperthyroidism and ophthalmopathy. Whole-study results and caveats: Stable hyperthyroidism and ophthalmopathy were separated using 13 V-J signatures. The majority of expanded thyroid clonotypes above 0.001 also appeared in blood.

Researchers amplified the TCR beta CDR3 regions from RNA transcripts. A set of HTBI primers served as the primers for a first-round RT-PCR of the TCR CDR3. TCRdb re-called the multiplex PCR reads with MiXCR, one entry per CDR3 protein. The sample contains about 570,000 distinct CDR3 sequences, 14% of which appear only once. Out of 8.5 to 10 ml of fresh peripheral blood came the PBMCs. Worth noting for this clonotype: Its antigen remains unknown.

The material sequenced was blood. The TCR sequence derives from a woman between 40 and 55 years old with Graves' hyperthyroidism.

The CDR3 loop is CASSWMGERSNTIYF. The CDR3 DNA is TGTGCCAGCAGCTGGATGGGGGAAAGGAGTAACACCATATATTTT. The genes are TRBV7-2 and TRBJ1-3, with a weak D call TRBD1 (5 bases). Germline V gene lookup returns CDR1 SGHTA and CDR2 FQGNSA. Trimming took off 4 bases at V and 7 bases at J, with 17 bases between the two ends. The CDR3 consists of 15 residues. Drawing the rest from reference TRBV7-2 and TRBJ1-3, the complete variable domain is GAGVSQSPSNKVTEKGKDVELRCDPISGHTALYWYRQSLGQGLEFLIYFQGNSAPDKSGLPSDRFSAERTGGSVSTLTIQRTQQEDSAVYLCASSWMGERSNTIYFGEGSWLTVV.